The rows below give T cell receptor beta chains drawn from one sample of a study of blood T cell repertoires in COVID-19. TCRdb's copy holds only in-frame clones and misses some; the assay was immunoSEQ multiplex PCR. The table shows 200,000 to 250,000 clones, with under 95% occurring only once. Input material: peripheral blood. These receptors all stem from a man aged 30 to 39 with acute or convalescent COVID-19. Both conserved end residues are part of each CDR3. Each record gives: clone size, J gene, D gene, V gene, CDR3 DNA, CDR3 protein. A D gene is named only where the DNA matches it firmly. Not every row has a clone size; where given, it reads once, few, many or a size class.

>.|TRBJ2-1|TRBD2|TRBV3-1/TRBV3-2
TGTGCCAGCAGCGGGAGGGCCAGCGAGCAGTTCTTC
CASSGRASEQFF
>.|TRBJ1-3|TRBD1|TRBV6-6
TGTGCCAGCAGCCGGGGACAGCCAATCTCTGGAAACACCATATATTTT
CASSRGQPISGNTIYF
>once|TRBJ2-1|TRBD2|TRBV18
TGTGCCAGCTCATCCACCCTCGGACTAGCGGAGCAGTTCTTC
CASSSTLGLAEQFF
>.|TRBJ2-5|TRBD2|TRBV2
TGTGCTCGAAGGCGGGAGGCAGAGACCCAGTACTTC
CARRREAETQYF
>.|TRBJ1-6|TRBD1|TRBV19
TGTGCCAGTCGGGACAGGGGCTCCAGCTCCTATAATTCACCCCTCCACTTT
CASRDRGSSSYNSPLHF
>.|TRBJ1-1|.|TRBV11-1
TGTGCCAGCAGCTCAGGGGCGAACACTGAAGCTTTCTTT
CASSSGANTEAFF
>.|TRBJ2-7|.|TRBV28
TGTGCCAGCAGCGGACTTAGCTCCTACGAGCAGTACTTC
CASSGLSSYEQYF
>.|TRBJ2-5|TRBD1|TRBV6-2/TRBV6-3
TGTGCCAGCAGTTACCAGGACAGGGAGACCCAGTACTTC
CASSYQDRETQYF
>.|TRBJ2-1|.|TRBV19
TGTGCCAGTAGTATAGCCAGAGGCAATGAGCAGTTCTTC
CASSIARGNEQFF
>once|TRBJ1-5|.|TRBV15
TGTGCCACCAGCAGAGCCCCTGCTAGGGGTTATAGCAATCAGCCCCAGCATTTT
CATSRAPARGYSNQPQHF
>.|TRBJ1-6|.|TRBV2
TGTGCCAGCAGGTACCATTTTCTACAGGCCAAAGGATCACCCCTCCACTTT
CASRYHFLQAKGSPLHF
>.|TRBJ1-4|.|TRBV14
TGTGCCAGCAGCCAACCGGGAATCTATGAAAAACTGTTTTTT
CASSQPGIYEKLFF
>.|TRBJ2-6|.|TRBV7-9
TGTGCCAGCAGCTCCCCCGAGTACAACGTCCTGACTTTC
CASSSPEYNVLTF
>.|TRBJ2-1|TRBD1|TRBV2
TGTGCCAGCAGTCGACAGGGGTGGGTGAATGAGCAGTTCTTC
CASSRQGWVNEQFF
>once|TRBJ2-7|TRBD1|TRBV18
TGTGCCAGCTCATCCGCGACAGGGGGCAGCTCCTACGAGCAGTACTTC
CASSSATGGSSYEQYF
>.|TRBJ1-4|.|TRBV9
TGTGCCAGCAGCGTAGGGTTTAGGGGTGAAAAACTGTTTTTT
CASSVGFRGEKLFF
>.|TRBJ1-5|TRBD1|TRBV28
TGTGCCAGCAGCCCTCCCCCGGGACAGAATCAGCCCCAGCATTTT
CASSPPPGQNQPQHF
>.|TRBJ2-1|.|TRBV3-1/TRBV3-2
TGTGCCAGCACCTCTGGTGGTAGTAAGGGGCTCAATGAGCAGTTCTTC
CASTSGGSKGLNEQFF
>.|TRBJ1-4|TRBD1|TRBV7-2
TGTGCCAGCAGCCCACGGACAGGGACTAATGAAAAACTGTTTTTT
CASSPRTGTNEKLFF
>.|TRBJ2-7|TRBD2|TRBV28
TGTGCCAGCAGTCCTACTAGCGGGGAATACTCCTACGAGCAGTACTTC
CASSPTSGEYSYEQYF
>.|TRBJ2-3|.|TRBV30
TGTGCCTGGAGTGTCGGGGTAGCGATAGATACGCAGTATTTT
CAWSVGVAIDTQYF
>.|TRBJ1-2|.|TRBV27
TGTGCCAGCAGTTCCCCAGAAAATATTAACTATGGCTACACCTTC
CASSSPENINYGYTF
>.|TRBJ2-1|.|TRBV30
TGTGCCTGGAGTCTGAGTTTCGTAAATCTTAATGAGCAGTTCTTC
CAWSLSFVNLNEQFF
>once|TRBJ1-2|.|TRBV7-9
TGTGCCAGCAGCCCGAAGGGTGTACAGGGTGCTAACTATGGCTACACCTTC
CASSPKGVQGANYGYTF
>.|TRBJ2-3|TRBD1|TRBV11-3
TGTGCCAGCAGCCCTCGGACAGGGGGCACAGATACGCAGTATTTT
CASSPRTGGTDTQYF
>.|TRBJ1-1|.|TRBV19
TGTGCCAGTAGTTCAAACAGGGCTAACACTGAAGCTTTCTTT
CASSSNRANTEAFF
>.|TRBJ2-7|.|TRBV10-3
TGTGCCATTGCAATGGGTTCGCGGGGCTACGAGCAGTACTTC
CAIAMGSRGYEQYF
>.|TRBJ1-2|.|TRBV5-4
TGTGCCAGCAGCTCGGCGGGCTCCTGGGCGTCTGGCTACACCTTC
CASSSAGSWASGYTF
>.|TRBJ2-7|.|TRBV28
TGTGCCAGCAGTATAGGGGGTGGGGGATGGGAGCAGTACTTC
CASSIGGGGWEQYF
>.|TRBJ2-2|.|TRBV28
TGTGCCAGCAGTTTCCAGCGCCCCACATTAAGGGAGCTGTTTTTT
CASSFQRPTLRELFF
>.|TRBJ1-1|.|TRBV6-5
TGTGCCAGCAGTTACTCCAGGGTCGGGAACACTGAAGCTTTCTTT
CASSYSRVGNTEAFF
>once|TRBJ1-4|.|TRBV4-2
TGTGCCAGCAGCCAAGATCCGGCCAGGGGACCTAATGAAAAACTGTTTTTT
CASSQDPARGPNEKLFF
>many|TRBJ1-1|.|TRBV27
TGTGCCAGCCGTCCCCCAGGGCCTGCCCTTGAAGCTTTCTTT
CASRPPGPALEAFF
>.|TRBJ1-1|TRBD1|TRBV30
TGTGCCTGGAACATGGGACAGATGAACACTGAAGCTTTCTTT
CAWNMGQMNTEAFF
>.|TRBJ2-1|.|TRBV18
TGTGCCAGCTCACGAAAAAAAGAGGGATCTGAGCAGTTCTTC
CASSRKKEGSEQFF
>.|TRBJ2-2|.|TRBV19
TGTGCCAGTAGGGAGGGGCCCACCGGGGAGCTGTTTTTT
CASREGPTGELFF
>.|TRBJ2-2|TRBD2|TRBV7-8
TGTGCCAGCAGCCAGAGCGGGGGGGCCACCGGGGAGCTGTTTTTT
CASSQSGGATGELFF
>once|TRBJ2-3|.|TRBV7-8
TGTGCCAGCAGCCCGGGGAGGGATACGCAGTATTTT
CASSPGRDTQYF
>.|TRBJ2-7|.|TRBV28
TGTGCCTGTACGAGCGCCGGGTCTCTATCCTACGAGCAGTACTTC
CACTSAGSLSYEQYF
>.|TRBJ1-1|.|TRBV29-1
TGCAGCGTTGCTTGGATGGGATCAGGGTACGAAGCTTTCTTT
CSVAWMGSGYEAFF
>once|TRBJ1-1|.|TRBV5-6
TGTGCCAGCAGCTGGGGACATTTGAACACTGAAGCTTTCTTT
CASSWGHLNTEAFF
>.|TRBJ2-1|TRBD1|TRBV10-3
TGTGCCATCAAACCGGGACAGGGGGCCAATGAGCAGTTCTTC
CAIKPGQGANEQFF
>.|TRBJ1-5|TRBD1|TRBV7-3
TGTGCCAGCAGCTTAGACAGGGCTCAGCCCCAGCATTTT
CASSLDRAQPQHF
>.|TRBJ1-1|.|TRBV12-5
TGTGCTAGTGGTTCAACAGAGGGTTTGGCTGAAGCTTTCTTT
CASGSTEGLAEAFF
>.|TRBJ1-4|TRBD1|TRBV4-1
TGCGCCAGCAGCCCCGGACTCGGACAGGGAGTTGTAGATGAAAAACTGTTTTTT
CASSPGLGQGVVDEKLFF
>.|TRBJ2-5|.|TRBV7-9
TGTGCCAGCAGCCCCCGGAGTCAAGAGACCCAGTACTTC
CASSPRSQETQYF
>.|TRBJ2-1|TRBD2|TRBV19
TGTGCCAGTACCCGGGGGGGGGCGCAGATTTTTAGATCCTACAATGAGCAGTTCTTC
CASTRGGAQIFRSYNEQFF
>.|TRBJ1-2|.|TRBV6-1
TGTGCCAGCAGTGAAAGGGGTACAGGGTGGAGCTATGGCTACACCTTC
CASSERGTGWSYGYTF
>.|TRBJ2-3|TRBD2|TRBV30
TGTGCCTGGAGTGTACCGGGGGGGGCCGGTACGCAGTATTTT
CAWSVPGGAGTQYF
>.|TRBJ2-7|TRBD1|TRBV27
TGTGCCAGCAGTCCTTACAGGGACAGGGGGACCGAGCAGTACTTC
CASSPYRDRGTEQYF
>.|TRBJ2-1|TRBD2|TRBV5-1
TGCGCCAGCAGCTACCGGGACCCCGGGGGGAATGAGCAGTTCTTC
CASSYRDPGGNEQFF
>.|TRBJ1-1|TRBD1|TRBV6-5
TGTGCCAGCAGTTACTCGACAGGGGGCTTGTACACTGAAGCTTTCTTT
CASSYSTGGLYTEAFF
>.|TRBJ2-1|TRBD2|TRBV24-1
TGTGCCACCAGTGATCCTTTGGGCGGGAGGCCCTACAATGAGCAGTTCTTC
CATSDPLGGRPYNEQFF
>.|TRBJ2-3|TRBD2|TRBV2
TGTGCCAGCAAAGCTAGCGGGGGCTATGGTACGCAGTATTTT
CASKASGGYGTQYF
>.|TRBJ1-1|.|TRBV10-3
TGTGCCATCAGTGAAAATAACAGACTGAACACTGAAGCTTTCTTT
CAISENNRLNTEAFF
>.|TRBJ2-5|.|TRBV4-1
TGCGCCAGCAGCAGGCTACCGGAGGGAGAGACCCAGTACTTC
CASSRLPEGETQYF
>.|TRBJ1-4|.|TRBV5-1
TGCGCCAGCAGCTTGGGGGGTTCGTTAGCGGGGACTGAAAAACTGTTTTTT
CASSLGGSLAGTEKLFF
>once|TRBJ2-7|.|TRBV6-1
TGTGCCAGCAGTGAGAAGCGGAGCTACGAGCAGTACTTC
CASSEKRSYEQYF
>once|TRBJ1-2|.|TRBV18
TGTGCCAGCTCACTCCAGCGGGGCGTAGAAGGCTACACCTTC
CASSLQRGVEGYTF
>.|TRBJ1-4|TRBD1|TRBV14
TGTGCCAGCAGCGGCCCCGGGACAGCTTTTGAAAAACTGTTTTTT
CASSGPGTAFEKLFF